Below, 21 T cell receptor beta chains from the same sample are listed, as sequenced in a study of OX40 agonist ivuxolimab in advanced cancers. TCRdb's copy holds only in-frame clones and misses some; the assay was immunoSEQ multiplex PCR. The data contain about 78,000 clones, almost 95% of them singletons. The sequences come from CD4+ or CD8+ T cells sorted from blood, collected in a trial of the OX40 agonist ivuxolimab. These receptors originate from an adult with an advanced solid tumor such as melanoma, head and neck, liver or kidney cancer.

The chain has TRBV11-2 and TRBJ1-4; tentative D call: TRBD1 (5 bases). Germline CDR1 reads SGHAT; CDR2 reads FQNNGV. Trimming pared 4 bases from V and 8 bases from J, leaving 17 bases between. The CDR3 loop spans 15 amino acids. CDR3 sequence: CASSSITGVGEKLFF. The CDR3 DNA reads as TGTGCCAGCAGCTCGATTACAGGTGTGGGGGAAAAACTGTTTTTT.

The rearrangement uses TRBV5-4 and TRBJ1-5; D is unclear. V lost 0 bases, J lost 3 bases, and 4 bases lay in between. The CDR3 has 13 amino acids. Per the germline V gene, CDR1 is SGHNT and CDR2 is YYREEE (reference sequence). In DNA form, the CDR3 reads TGTGCCAGCAGCTTGGACCCCAATCAGCCCCAGCATTTT. It specifies CASSLDPNQPQHF.

The chain employs TRBV11-2 and TRBJ2-7, with D perhaps given as TRBD1 or TRBD2 (5 bases each). V shed 4 bases and J shed 6 bases, with 16 bases lying between them. The CDR3 runs 14 residues. The germline V gene encodes CDR1 SGHAT and CDR2 FQNNGV. The CDR3 reads CASSSEGLRIEQYF. In DNA form, the CDR3 reads TGTGCCAGCAGCTCCGAGGGGCTCCGCATCGAGCAGTACTTC. Supplemented by reference TRBV11-2 and TRBJ2-7, the full variable domain reads EAGVAQSPRYKIIEKRQSVAFWCNPISGHATLYWYQQILGQGPKLLIQFQNNGVVDDSQLPKDRFSAERLKGVDSTLKIQPAKLEDSAVYLCASSSEGLRIEQYFGPGTRLTVT.

The rearrangement joins TRBV7-9 to TRBJ1-3, with D possibly matching TRBD1 (6 bases). Trimming stripped 7 bases from V and 0 bases from J, with 13 bases between. CDR1 SEHNR and CDR2 FQNEAQ come from the germline V gene (reference sequence). CDR3 length: 15 amino acids. The CDR3 reads CASTGGALSGNTIYF. Here the CDR3 DNA reads TGTGCCAGCACTGGGGGGGCCCTCTCTGGAAACACCATATATTTT.

V and J are TRBV5-6 and TRBJ1-1, with D tentatively TRBD1 (5 bases). The CDR3 covers 13 residues. Deletions cut 6 bases from V and 7 bases from J, with 16 bases between. Germline V gene lookup returns CDR1 SGHDT and CDR2 YYEEEE. The DNA for the CDR3 is TGTGCCAGCACCTCTAATGCCGGGGGTGAAGCTTTCTTT. Translation: CASTSNAGGEAFF. The full variable domain, in which reference TRBV5-6 and TRBJ1-1 provide the parts outside the CDR3, is DAGVTQSPTHLIKTRGQQVTLRCSPKSGHDTVSWYQQALGQGPQFIFQYYEEEERQRGNFPDRFSGHQFPNYSSELNVNALLLGDSALYLCASTSNAGGEAFFGQGTRLTVV.

This chain uses TRBV5-1 with TRBJ2-7; TRBD2 is a possible D gene (6 bases). This CDR3 has 14 amino acids. Germline-derived CDR1 and CDR2 are SGHRS and YFSETQ. Trimming stripped 7 bases from V and 2 bases from J, with 16 bases between. This chain's CDR3 is CASSTGTGPYEQYF. The CDR3 bases are TGCGCCAGCTCAACCGGGACTGGCCCCTACGAGCAGTACTTC.

The chain has TRBV4-2 and TRBJ2-3, with a possible D match to TRBD2 (5 bases). Germline V gene lookup returns CDR1 LGHNA and CDR2 YNFKEQ. V was cut by 1 base and J by 1 base, with 6 bases left in between. The CDR3 has 14 residues. CDR3 amino acids: CASSQAGGTDTQYF. The CDR3 coding sequence is TGTGCCAGCAGCCAAGCCGGGGGCACAGATACGCAGTATTTT.

This clone was found a few times. This chain links TRBV7-9 with TRBJ1-6, with D possibly matching TRBD1 (5 bases). The CDR3 sequence is 14 residues long. CDR1 SEHNR and CDR2 FQNEAQ come from the germline V gene (reference sequence). Trimming stripped 2 bases from V and 7 bases from J, with 9 bases between. This CDR3 is CASSLWGPNSPLHF. The DNA for the CDR3 is TGTGCCAGCAGCTTATGGGGCCCGAATTCACCCCTCCACTTT.

This clone is a singleton in its sample. The V and J genes are TRBV9 and TRBJ1-1; a possible D gene is TRBD1 (5 bases). V was trimmed by 2 bases and J by 0 bases, leaving 8 bases between them. This CDR3 is built from 14 residues. Germline values: CDR1 SGDLS, CDR2 YYNGEE. CDR3 DNA: TGTGCCAGCAGCGTCGGGACCATGAACACTGAAGCTTTCTTT. This translates into CASSVGTMNTEAFF.

The chain is built from TRBV15 and TRBJ2-1; D remains unclear. V was clipped by 5 bases and J by 0 bases, with 5 bases between them. There are 13 residues in the CDR3. Germline assignment: CDR1 LNHNV and CDR2 YYDKDF (reference sequence). The CDR3: CATSPPSYNEQFF. Written as DNA, the CDR3 is TGTGCCACCAGCCCCCCCTCCTACAATGAGCAGTTCTTC.

The chain combines TRBV5-6 with TRBJ1-3; no definite D call. Germline CDR1 SGHDT, CDR2 YYEEEE. The CDR3 consists of 15 residues. V was shortened by 2 bases and J by 2 bases, with 11 bases between the two germline ends. CDR3 nucleotides: TGTGCCAGCAGCTTATGGAAGTTGACTGGAAACACCATATATTTT. Translating it yields CASSLWKLTGNTIYF.

The chain carries TRBV7-9 and TRBJ2-7; 12 bases line up with TRBD2. The CDR3 is 15 amino acids. Looked up from germline, CDR1 is SEHNR and CDR2 is FQNEAQ (reference sequence). V trimming: 3 bases; J trimming: 5 bases; junction bases outside the gene matches: 5. In DNA form, the CDR3 reads TGTGCCAGCAGCTTCGCTAGCGGGAGGGACGACGAGCAGTACTTC. Translated: CASSFASGRDDEQYF.

This chain uses TRBV30 with TRBJ1-5, with D possibly matching TRBD1 (5 bases). CDR1 is GTSNPN, CDR2 SVGIG, per germline (reference sequence). The CDR3 totals 13 residues. Trimming left V 5 bases short and J 5 bases short, with 13 bases between. The CDR3: CAWAGAGDQPQHF. The CDR3 coding sequence is TGTGCCTGGGCCGGGGCCGGGGATCAGCCCCAGCATTTT.

V gene TRBV5-5 combines with J gene TRBJ2-7, with 9 bases matching TRBD2. Germline V gene data show CDR1 as SGHKS and CDR2 as YYEKEE (reference sequence). The ends lost 0 bases at V and 2 bases at J; junction bases unmatched: 6. This CDR3 region has 16 residues. This CDR3 reads CASSLGGGGGAYEQYF. CDR3 DNA sequence: TGTGCCAGCAGCTTGGGAGGAGGCGGGGGGGCCTACGAGCAGTACTTC.

The chain employs TRBV28 and TRBJ2-7; 16 nucleotides agree with TRBD2. CDR3 length equals 16 residues. Germline assignment: CDR1 MDHEN and CDR2 SYDVKM. V trimming: 4 bases; J trimming: 8 bases; junction bases outside the gene matches: 8. CDR3 protein: CASSSGLAGGVEQQYF. The CDR3 DNA reads TGTGCCAGCAGTTCGGGACTAGCGGGGGGGGTAGAACAGCAGTACTTC.

J is TRBJ2-7 and V is TRBV30; D remains ambiguous. The germline CDR1 and CDR2 sequences are GTSNPN and SVGIG (reference sequence). The V end was cut by 8 bases, the J end by 4 bases, with 12 bases between. This CDR3 region has 11 residues. The CDR3 here is CATRPSYEQYF. Written as DNA, the CDR3 is TGTGCCACAAGGCCGAGTTACGAGCAGTACTTC.

V usage is TRBV18 and J usage is TRBJ2-5; the D is unclear. V was trimmed by 3 bases and J by 5 bases, leaving 4 bases between them. CDR3 length equals 11 residues. Looked up from germline, CDR1 is KGHSH and CDR2 is LQKENI. The CDR3 region is CASSPLETQYF. The CDR3 nucleotides read TGTGCCAGCTCACCTCTGGAGACCCAGTACTTC.

The chain carries TRBV28 and TRBJ2-7; tentative D call: TRBD2 (6 bases). The CDR3 totals 15 residues. Germline V gene lookup returns CDR1 MDHEN and CDR2 SYDVKM. V was shortened by 7 bases and J by 0 bases, with 16 bases between the two germline ends. The CDR3 reads CASNRRGGYSYEQYF. CDR3 DNA sequence: TGTGCCAGCAACCGGAGGGGCGGATACTCCTACGAGCAGTACTTC.

This sequence joins TRBV11-1 and TRBJ2-2, with D possibly TRBD2 on 7 matching bases. Trimming left V 5 bases short and J 6 bases short, with 22 bases between. The CDR3 covers 17 residues. From germline, CDR1 is SGHAT and CDR2 FQDESV (reference sequence). The CDR3: CASSPRWGGALAGELFF. In DNA, the CDR3 is TGTGCCAGCAGCCCCCGGTGGGGGGGGGCGTTGGCCGGGGAGCTGTTTTTT.

The CDR3 DNA sequence: TGTGCCAGCAGGATCGAACAGGGCAGGGGTTACAATGAGCAGTTCTTC. This sequence encodes CASRIEQGRGYNEQFF. V gene TRBV28 combines with J gene TRBJ2-1; the D gene is possibly TRBD1 (6 bases). V lost 6 bases, J lost 4 bases, and 19 bases lay in between. The CDR3 runs to 16 residues. CDR1 is MDHEN and CDR2 is SYDVKM in the germline V gene.

The chain links TRBV25-1 to TRBJ1-2; TRBD1 might be the D (5 bases). CDR1 and CDR2 from the germline V gene are MGHDK and SYGVNS. Trimming shortened V by 0 bases and J by 7 bases, and 12 bases separated the two germline ends. This CDR3 contains 14 residues. The CDR3 DNA sequence: TGTGCCAGCAGTGAATACCCAGGGTTGGCTGGCTACACCTTC. Translation gives CASSEYPGLAGYTF.